This note documents a single T cell receptor beta chain sequence. These data originate in a study of technical replicates of blood from a few donors. The CDR3 totals 14 residues. The V end lost 0 bases, the J end lost 1 base, and 8 bases lay between the germline ends. Per the germline V gene, CDR1 is GTSNPN and CDR2 is SVGIG (reference sequence). Measured with immunoSEQ multiplex PCR; TCRdb has only the in-frame clones, and not every one. Of 65,000 to 80,000 clones listed, about 96% are singletons. The receptor was derived from a human donor in good health. Sequencing was done on a sample of T cells isolated from PBMCs. This chain links TRBV30 with TRBJ2-3; D perhaps matches TRBD2 (5 bases). CDR3 residues: CAWSVSGGTDTQYF. CDR3 DNA: TGTGCCTGGAGTGTAAGCGGAGGCACAGATACGCAGTATTTT.